Sequencing of this T cell receptor (beta chain) was carried out in a study of control samples from healthy donors and cancer patients. Germline CDR1 is SGHTA and CDR2 is FQGTGA. Between the trimmed V and J ends, which lost 1 base and 7 bases, there was a span of 13 bases. This CDR3 spans 15 amino acids. Clones were read by immunoSEQ multiplex PCR, and TCRdb kept only the in-frame ones, dropping some. This sample yields around 86,000 clones, of which approximately 90% are seen a single time; 1.5% to 2% belongs to the top ten. This receptor was identified in a woman aged 55 to 70 with head and neck cancer. What was sequenced was PBMCs. The rearrangement joins TRBV7-3 to TRBJ1-4, with D perhaps TRBD1 (5 bases). CDR3 region: CASSLNGGGGEKLFF. CDR3 nucleotides: TGTGCCAGCAGCTTAAATGGCGGTGGGGGTGAAAAACTGTTTTTT.